The clone carrying this T cell receptor (beta chain) was observed a handful of times. Antigen: not known. Germline V gene sequence: CDR1 MNHEY, CDR2 SMNVEV (reference sequence). This CDR3 spans 13 amino acids. V lost 6 bases and J lost 6; bases outside the gene matches: 5. The record originates from a study of human T cells and chemical hapten exposure. Via MiXCR, TCRdb re-called the RACE reads, giving one row per CDR3 protein. The sample carries around 300,000 distinct CDR3 sequences, about 7% recorded once. Overall study results and limits: Expanded TCRs produced significantly more large CDR3 similarity clusters than controls did.

Sample time point: patch test 1, 2 weeks after DPC sensitization. Indicated treatment: therapeutic diphenylcyclopropenone sensitization with weekly scalp DPC. This specimen was whole blood, taken in connection with sensitization to the hapten diphenylcyclopropenone (DPC). This receptor was taken from a woman aged 18-29 years with alopecia areata. Some clones in this sample may be carry-over from other donors' samples. V usage is TRBV27 and J usage is TRBJ2-7; 10 nucleotides align to TRBD1. This CDR3 is CASRGTGDFEQYF. The CDR3 DNA is TGTGCCAGCAGGGGGACAGGGGATTTCGAGCAGTACTTC.